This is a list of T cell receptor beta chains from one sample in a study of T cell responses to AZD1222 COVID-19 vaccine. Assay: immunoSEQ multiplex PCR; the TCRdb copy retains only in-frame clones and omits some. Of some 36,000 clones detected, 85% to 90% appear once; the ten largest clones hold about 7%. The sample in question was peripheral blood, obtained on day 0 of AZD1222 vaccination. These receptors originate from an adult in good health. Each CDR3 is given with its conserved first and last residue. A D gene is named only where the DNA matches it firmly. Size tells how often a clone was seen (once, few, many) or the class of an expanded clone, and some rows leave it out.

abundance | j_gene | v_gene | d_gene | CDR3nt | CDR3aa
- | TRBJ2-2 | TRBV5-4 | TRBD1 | TGTGCCAGCAGCGACCGGGACAGGGATGTCGGGGAGCTGTTTTTT | CASSDRDRDVGELFF
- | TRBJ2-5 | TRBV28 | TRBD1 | TGTGCCACCCTGGGGCAGGGGGCTCGGGAGACCCAGTACTTC | CATLGQGARETQYF
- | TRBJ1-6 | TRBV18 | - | TGTGCCAGCTCCAGGGGCAATTCACCCCTCCACTTT | CASSRGNSPLHF
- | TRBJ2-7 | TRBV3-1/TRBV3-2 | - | TGTGCCAGCAGCCAAGAGGGGTCCTACGAGCAGTACTTC | CASSQEGSYEQYF
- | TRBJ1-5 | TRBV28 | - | TGTGCCAGCAGTTCTTACAGGGATGGGCAGCCCCAGCATTTT | CASSSYRDGQPQHF
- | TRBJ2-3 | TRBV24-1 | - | TGTGCCACCAGTGAGCCCGATACAGATACGCAGTATTTT | CATSEPDTDTQYF
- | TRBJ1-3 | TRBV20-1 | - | TGCAGTGCTCTCTCTGGAAACACCATATATTTT | CSALSGNTIYF
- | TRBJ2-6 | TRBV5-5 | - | TGTGCCAGCAGCTTGAGTAGGGACACCAACGTCCTGACTTTC | CASSLSRDTNVLTF
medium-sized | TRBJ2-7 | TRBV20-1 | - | TGCAGTGCTAGTGGCTATTGGTCCTACGAGCAGTACTTC | CSASGYWSYEQYF
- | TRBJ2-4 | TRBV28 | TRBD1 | TGTGCCAGCAGTTCGACAGGGGGCGCCGGCATTCAGTACTTC | CASSSTGGAGIQYF
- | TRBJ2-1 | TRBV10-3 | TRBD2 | TGTGCCATAGCGGGAATCTACAATGAGCAGTTCTTC | CAIAGIYNEQFF
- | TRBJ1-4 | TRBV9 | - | TGTGCCAGCAGCCCGGATGAGGGAGTTAGTGAAAAACTGTTTTTT | CASSPDEGVSEKLFF
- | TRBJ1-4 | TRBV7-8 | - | TGTGCCAGCAGCTTAGGGCAGGGTAATGAAAAACTGTTTTTT | CASSLGQGNEKLFF
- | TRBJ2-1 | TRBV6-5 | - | TGTGCCAGCACCCCACACGGGTCAGAAAAAATGCAGTTCTTC | CASTPHGSEKMQFF